This TCR beta chain is from a study of Graves' ophthalmopathy and Graves' hyperthyroidism. The sequenced template was RNA, covering the TCR beta CDR3 region. HTBI-primed RT-PCR formed the first round, and a multiplex PCR formed the second. One entry per CDR3 protein, called by TCRdb with MiXCR from the multiplex PCR reads. This table has 230,000 or so distinct CDR3 sequences, 45% appearing once. The CDR3 has 14 amino acids. With 5 bases removed from V and 2 bases from J, the gap between germline ends came to 11 bases. The germline gives CDR1 KGHDR, CDR2 SFDVKD. The TCR originated in an adult man with Graves' ophthalmopathy. Material: peripheral blood. The chain combines TRBV24-1 with TRBJ1-1; TRBD1 is a possible D gene (5 bases). The CDR3 nucleotides read TGTGCCACCAGTGCCCCAGGGAGAAACACTGAAGCTTTCTTT. This sequence encodes CATSAPGRNTEAFF.